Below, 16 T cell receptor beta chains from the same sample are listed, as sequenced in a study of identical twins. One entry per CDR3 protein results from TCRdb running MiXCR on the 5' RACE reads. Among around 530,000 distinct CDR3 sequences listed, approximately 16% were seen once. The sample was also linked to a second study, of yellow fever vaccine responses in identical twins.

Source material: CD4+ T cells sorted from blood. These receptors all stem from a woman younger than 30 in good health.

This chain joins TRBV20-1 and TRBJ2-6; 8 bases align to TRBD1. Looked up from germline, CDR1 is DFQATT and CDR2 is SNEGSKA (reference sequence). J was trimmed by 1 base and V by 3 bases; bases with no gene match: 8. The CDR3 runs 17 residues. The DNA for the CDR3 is TGCAGTGCTAGTTTGGAGACAGGGGTTTCTGGGGCCAACGTCCTGACTTTC. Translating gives CSASLETGVSGANVLTF.

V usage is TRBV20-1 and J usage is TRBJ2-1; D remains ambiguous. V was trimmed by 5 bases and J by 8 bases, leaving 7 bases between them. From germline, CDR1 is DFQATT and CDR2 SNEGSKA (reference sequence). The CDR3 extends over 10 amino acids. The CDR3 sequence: CSAARYEQFF. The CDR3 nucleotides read TGCAGTGCTGCTCGCTATGAGCAGTTCTTC.

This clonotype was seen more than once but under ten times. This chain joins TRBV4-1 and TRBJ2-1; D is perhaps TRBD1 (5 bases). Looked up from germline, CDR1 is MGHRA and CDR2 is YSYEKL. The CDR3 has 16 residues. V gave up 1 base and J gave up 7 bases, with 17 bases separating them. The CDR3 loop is CASSQGLTVMRNEQFF. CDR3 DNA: TGCGCCAGCAGCCAAGGGCTGACAGTCATGAGAAATGAGCAGTTCTTC.

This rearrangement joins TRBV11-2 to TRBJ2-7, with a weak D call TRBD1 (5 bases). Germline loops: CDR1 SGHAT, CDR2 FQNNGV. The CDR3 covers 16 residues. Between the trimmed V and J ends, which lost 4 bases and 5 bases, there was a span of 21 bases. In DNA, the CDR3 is TGTGCCAGCAGCTCGCTGACCCAGGGTAGCTTCGACGAGCAGTACTTC. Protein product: CASSSLTQGSFDEQYF. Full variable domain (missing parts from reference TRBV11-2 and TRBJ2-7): EAGVAQSPRYKIIEKRQSVAFWCNPISGHATLYWYQQILGQGPKLLIQFQNNGVVDDSQLPKDRFSAERLKGVDSTLKIQPAKLEDSAVYLCASSSLTQGSFDEQYFGPGTRLTVT.

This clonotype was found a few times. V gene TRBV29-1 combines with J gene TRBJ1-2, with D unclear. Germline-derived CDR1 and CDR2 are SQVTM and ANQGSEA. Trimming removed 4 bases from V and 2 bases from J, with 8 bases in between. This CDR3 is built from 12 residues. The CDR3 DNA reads TGCAGCGTTGGAGCATTCAACTATGGCTACACCTTC. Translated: CSVGAFNYGYTF. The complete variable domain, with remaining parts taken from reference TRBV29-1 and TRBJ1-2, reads SAVISQKPSRDICQRGTSLTIQCQVDSQVTMMFWYRQQPGQSLTLIATANQGSEATYESGFVIDKFPISRPNLTFSTLTVSNMSPEDSSIYLCSVGAFNYGYTFGSGTRLTVV.

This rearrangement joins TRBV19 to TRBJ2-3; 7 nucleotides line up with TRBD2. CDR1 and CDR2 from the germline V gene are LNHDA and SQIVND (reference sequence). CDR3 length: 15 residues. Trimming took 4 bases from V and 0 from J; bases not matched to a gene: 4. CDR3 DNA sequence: TGTGCCAGTAGTAGAAGCGGGACTAGCACAGATACGCAGTATTTT. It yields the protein CASSRSGTSTDTQYF. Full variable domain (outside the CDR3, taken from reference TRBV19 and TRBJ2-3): DGGITQSPKYLFRKEGQNVTLSCEQNLNHDAMYWYRQDPGQGLRLIYYSQIVNDFQKGDIAEGYSVSREKKESFPLTVTSAQKNPTAFYLCASSRSGTSTDTQYFGPGTRLTVL.

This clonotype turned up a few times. This chain's CDR3 is CASSLSGSDTQYF. DNA of the CDR3: TGCGCCAGCAGCTTGTCCGGATCAGATACGCAGTATTTT. The J gene is TRBJ2-3, the V gene TRBV5-1; D remains unclear. V was shortened by 1 base and J by 4 bases, with 7 bases between the two germline ends. The length of the CDR3 is 13 residues. Germline CDR1 and CDR2: SGHRS and YFSETQ.

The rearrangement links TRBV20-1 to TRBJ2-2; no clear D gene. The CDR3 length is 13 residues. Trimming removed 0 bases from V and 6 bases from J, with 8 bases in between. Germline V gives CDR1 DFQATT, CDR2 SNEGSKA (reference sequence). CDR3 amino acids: CSARDLSAGELFF. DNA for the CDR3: TGCAGTGCTAGAGACCTGAGCGCCGGGGAGCTGTTTTTT.

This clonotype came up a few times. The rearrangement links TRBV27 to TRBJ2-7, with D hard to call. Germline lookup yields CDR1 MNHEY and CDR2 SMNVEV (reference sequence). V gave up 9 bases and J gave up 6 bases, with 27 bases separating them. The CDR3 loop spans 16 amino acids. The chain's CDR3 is CASSKKDGLTIREQYF. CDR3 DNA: TGTGCCAGTTCAAAAAAGGATGGGCTAACAATACGCGAGCAGTACTTC.

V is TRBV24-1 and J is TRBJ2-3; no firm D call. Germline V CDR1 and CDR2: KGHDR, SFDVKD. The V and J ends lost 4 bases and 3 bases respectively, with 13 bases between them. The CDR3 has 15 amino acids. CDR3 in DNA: TGTGCCACCAGTGAAGACCCCCCGCTTACAGATACGCAGTATTTT. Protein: CATSEDPPLTDTQYF.

CDR3 sequence (DNA): TGTGCCACCGATTTACATCTGAACACTGAAGCTTTCTTT. Protein product: CATDLHLNTEAFF. This rearrangement joins TRBV6-1 to TRBJ1-1; unclear D gene. The CDR3 sequence is 13 residues long. Trimming cost V 10 bases and J 0 bases, with 12 bases left between them. Germline V gene data show CDR1 as MNHNS and CDR2 as SASEGT.

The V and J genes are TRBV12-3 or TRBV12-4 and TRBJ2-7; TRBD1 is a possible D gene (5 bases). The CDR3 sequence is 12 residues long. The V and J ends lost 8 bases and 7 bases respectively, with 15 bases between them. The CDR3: CASPWWGLEQYF. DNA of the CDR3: TGTGCCAGCCCCTGGTGGGGCTTGGAGCAGTACTTC.

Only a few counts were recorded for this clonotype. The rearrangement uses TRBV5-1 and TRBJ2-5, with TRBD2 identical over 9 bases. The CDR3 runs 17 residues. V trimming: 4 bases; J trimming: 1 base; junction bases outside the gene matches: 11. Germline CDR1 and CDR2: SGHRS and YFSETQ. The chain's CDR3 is CASSLGGSGGIQETQYF. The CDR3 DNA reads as TGCGCCAGCAGCCTGGGCGGTAGCGGGGGAATCCAAGAGACCCAGTACTTC.

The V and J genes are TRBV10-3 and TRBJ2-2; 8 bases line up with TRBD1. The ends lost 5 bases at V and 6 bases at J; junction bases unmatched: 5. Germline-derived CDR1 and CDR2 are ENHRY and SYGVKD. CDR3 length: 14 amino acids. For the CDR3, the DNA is TGTGCCATCAGTCAAGGACAGGGTCCCGGGGAGCTGTTTTTT. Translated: CAISQGQGPGELFF.

The CDR3 here is CASSPPNSDNRAYEQYF. For the CDR3, the DNA is TGTGCCAGCAGTCCCCCAAATTCGGACAACAGGGCGTACGAGCAGTACTTC. The chain couples TRBV6-1 to TRBJ2-7; D is possibly TRBD1 (6 bases). Germline CDR1 reads MNHNS; CDR2 reads SASEGT. Deletions cut 5 bases from V and 4 bases from J, with 24 bases between. The CDR3 is made up of 17 amino acids.

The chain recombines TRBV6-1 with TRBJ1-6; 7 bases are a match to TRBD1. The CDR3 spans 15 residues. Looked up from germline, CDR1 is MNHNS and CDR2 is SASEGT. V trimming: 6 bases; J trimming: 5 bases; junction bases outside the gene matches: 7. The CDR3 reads CASSAGTANNSPLHF. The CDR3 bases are TGTGCCAGCAGCGCCGGGACAGCCAATAATTCACCCCTCCACTTT.